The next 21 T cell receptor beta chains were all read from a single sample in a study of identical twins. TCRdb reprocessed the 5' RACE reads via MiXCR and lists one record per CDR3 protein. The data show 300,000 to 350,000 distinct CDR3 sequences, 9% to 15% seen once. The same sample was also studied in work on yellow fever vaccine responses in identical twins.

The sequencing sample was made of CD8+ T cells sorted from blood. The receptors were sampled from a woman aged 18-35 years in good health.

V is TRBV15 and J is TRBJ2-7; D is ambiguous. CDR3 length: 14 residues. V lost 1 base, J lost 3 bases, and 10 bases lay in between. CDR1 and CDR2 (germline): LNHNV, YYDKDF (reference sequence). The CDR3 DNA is TGTGCCACCAGCAGAGGGTCACAGAACTACGAGCAGTACGTC. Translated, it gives CATSRGSQNYEQYV.

This chain's CDR3 is CASSQAWGSGELFF. CDR3 DNA: TGCGCCAGCAGCCAAGCCTGGGGATCCGGGGAGCTGTTTTTT. The chain is built from TRBV4-1 and TRBJ2-2; no definite D call. This CDR3 spans 14 amino acids. V was shortened by 1 base and J by 6 bases, with 9 bases between the two germline ends. Per the germline V gene, CDR1 is MGHRA and CDR2 is YSYEKL.

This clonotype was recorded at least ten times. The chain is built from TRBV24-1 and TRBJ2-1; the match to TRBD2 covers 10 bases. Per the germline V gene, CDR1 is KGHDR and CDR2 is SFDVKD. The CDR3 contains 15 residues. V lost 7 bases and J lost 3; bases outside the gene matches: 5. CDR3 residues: CATSPGTSVYNEQFF. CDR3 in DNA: TGTGCCACCAGCCCCGGGACTAGCGTCTACAATGAGCAGTTCTTC.

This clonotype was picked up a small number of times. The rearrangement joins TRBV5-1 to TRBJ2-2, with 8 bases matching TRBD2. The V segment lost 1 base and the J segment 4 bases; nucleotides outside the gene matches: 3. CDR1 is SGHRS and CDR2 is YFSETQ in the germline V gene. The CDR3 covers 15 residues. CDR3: CASSLHGRATGELFF. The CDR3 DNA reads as TGCGCCAGCAGCTTGCACGGGAGGGCCACCGGGGAGCTGTTTTTT.

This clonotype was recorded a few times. The DNA of the CDR3 is TGTGCCAGCAGCCCACTGGGACTAGCGAGCCAAGAGACCCAGTACTTC. Amino acids: CASSPLGLASQETQYF. The chain has TRBV3-1 and TRBJ2-5; 10 positions match TRBD2. This CDR3 region has 16 residues. From germline, CDR1 is LGHDT and CDR2 YNNKEL (reference sequence). With V trimmed by 4 bases and J by 1 base, 6 bases remained unmatched.

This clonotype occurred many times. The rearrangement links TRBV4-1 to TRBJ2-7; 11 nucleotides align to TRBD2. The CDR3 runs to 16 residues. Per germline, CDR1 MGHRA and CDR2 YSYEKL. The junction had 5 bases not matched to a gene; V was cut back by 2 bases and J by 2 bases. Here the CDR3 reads CASSQRGTSGAYEQYV. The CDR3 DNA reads TGCGCCAGCAGCCAACGCGGGACTAGCGGTGCCTACGAGCAGTACGTC.

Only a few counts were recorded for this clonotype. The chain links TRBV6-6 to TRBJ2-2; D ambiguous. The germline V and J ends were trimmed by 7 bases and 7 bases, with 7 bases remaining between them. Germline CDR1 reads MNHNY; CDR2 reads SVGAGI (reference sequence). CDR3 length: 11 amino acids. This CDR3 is CASTLGGELFF. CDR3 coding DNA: TGTGCCAGCACTTTGGGCGGGGAGCTGTTTTTT.

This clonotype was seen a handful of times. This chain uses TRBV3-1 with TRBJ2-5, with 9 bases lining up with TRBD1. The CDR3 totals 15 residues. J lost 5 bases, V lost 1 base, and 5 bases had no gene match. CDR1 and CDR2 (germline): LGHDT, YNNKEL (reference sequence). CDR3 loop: CASSQAGTGRETQYF. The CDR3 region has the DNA TGTGCCAGCAGCCAAGCCGGGACAGGGAGGGAGACCCAGTACTTC.

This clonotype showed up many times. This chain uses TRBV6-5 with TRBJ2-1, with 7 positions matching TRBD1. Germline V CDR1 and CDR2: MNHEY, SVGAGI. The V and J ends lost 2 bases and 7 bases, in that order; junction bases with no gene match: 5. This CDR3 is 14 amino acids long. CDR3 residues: CASSYGLQGNEQFF. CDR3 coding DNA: TGTGCCAGCAGTTACGGGCTACAGGGGAATGAGCAGTTCTTC.

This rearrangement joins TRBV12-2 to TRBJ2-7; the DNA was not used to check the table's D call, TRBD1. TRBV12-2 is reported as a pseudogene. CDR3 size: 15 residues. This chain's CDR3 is CASRLEHRGRWEQYV. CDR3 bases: TGTGCAAGTCGCTTAGAACACAGGGGTAGGTGGGAGCAGTACGTC.

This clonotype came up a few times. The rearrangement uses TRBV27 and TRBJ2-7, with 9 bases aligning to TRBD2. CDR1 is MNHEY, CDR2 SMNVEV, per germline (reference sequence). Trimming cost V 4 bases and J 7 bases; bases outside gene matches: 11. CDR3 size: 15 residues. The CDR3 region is CASSSIAGEVREQYV. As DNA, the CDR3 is TGTGCCAGCAGTTCAATAGCGGGGGAGGTAAGGGAGCAGTACGTC.

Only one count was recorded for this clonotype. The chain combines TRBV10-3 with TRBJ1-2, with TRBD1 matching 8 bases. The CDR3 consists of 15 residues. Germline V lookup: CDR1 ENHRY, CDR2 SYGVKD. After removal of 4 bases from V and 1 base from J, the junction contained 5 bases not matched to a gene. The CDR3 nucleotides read TGTGCCATCAGTGGGGGGACAGGAATTAACTATGGCTACACCTTC. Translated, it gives CAISGGTGINYGYTF.

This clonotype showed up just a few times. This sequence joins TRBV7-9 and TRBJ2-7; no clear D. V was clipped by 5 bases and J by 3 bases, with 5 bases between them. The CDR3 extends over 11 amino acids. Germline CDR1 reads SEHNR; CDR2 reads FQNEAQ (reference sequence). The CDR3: CASSHDYEQYF. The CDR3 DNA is TGTGCCAGCAGCCATGACTACGAGCAGTACTTC.

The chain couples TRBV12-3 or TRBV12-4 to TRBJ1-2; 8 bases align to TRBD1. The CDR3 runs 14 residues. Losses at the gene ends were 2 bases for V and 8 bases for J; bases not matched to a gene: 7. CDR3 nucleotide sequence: TGTGCCAGCAGTTTAATGTCAGGGGGCGACGGCTACACCTTC. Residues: CASSLMSGGDGYTF.

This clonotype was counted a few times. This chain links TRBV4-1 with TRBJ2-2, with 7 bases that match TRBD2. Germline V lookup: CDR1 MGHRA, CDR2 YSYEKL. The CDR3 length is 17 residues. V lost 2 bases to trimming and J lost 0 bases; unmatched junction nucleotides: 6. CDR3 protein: CASSQIAGATNTGELFF. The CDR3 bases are TGCGCCAGCAGCCAAATAGCGGGTGCAACGAACACCGGGGAGCTGTTTTTT.

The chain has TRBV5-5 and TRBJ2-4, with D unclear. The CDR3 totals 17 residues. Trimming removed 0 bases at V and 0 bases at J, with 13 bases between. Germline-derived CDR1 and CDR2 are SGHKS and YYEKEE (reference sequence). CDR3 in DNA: TGTGCCAGCAGCTTGGCGGATTGGGGTTCAGCCAAAAACATTCAGTACTTC. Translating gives CASSLADWGSAKNIQYF.

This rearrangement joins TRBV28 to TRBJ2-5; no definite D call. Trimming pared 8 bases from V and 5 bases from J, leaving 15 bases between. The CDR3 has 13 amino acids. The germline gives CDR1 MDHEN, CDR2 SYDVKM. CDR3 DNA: TGTGCCAGCTCGTTCGCCGGTTACGAGACCCAGTACTTC. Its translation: CASSFAGYETQYF.

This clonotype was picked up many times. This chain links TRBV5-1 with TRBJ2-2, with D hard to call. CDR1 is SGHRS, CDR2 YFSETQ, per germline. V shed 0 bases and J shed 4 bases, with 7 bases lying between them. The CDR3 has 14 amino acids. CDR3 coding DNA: TGCGCCAGCAGCTTGGGCAGGTCCACCGGGGAGCTGTTTTTT. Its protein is CASSLGRSTGELFF.

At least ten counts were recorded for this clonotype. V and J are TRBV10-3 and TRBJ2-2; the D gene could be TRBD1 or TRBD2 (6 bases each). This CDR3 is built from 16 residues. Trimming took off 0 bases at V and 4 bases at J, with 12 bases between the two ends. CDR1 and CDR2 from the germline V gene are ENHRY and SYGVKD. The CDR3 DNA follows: TGTGCCATCAGTGAGTCTGGGGGGCAAAGCACCGGGGAGCTGTTTTTT. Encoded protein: CAISESGGQSTGELFF.

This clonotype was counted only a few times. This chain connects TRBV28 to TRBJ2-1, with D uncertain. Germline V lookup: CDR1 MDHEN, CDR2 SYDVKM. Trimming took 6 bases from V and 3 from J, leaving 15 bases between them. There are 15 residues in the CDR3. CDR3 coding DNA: TGTGCCAGCAGCCCCAGCCAGGCCCGCTACAATGAGCAGTTCTTC. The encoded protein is CASSPSQARYNEQFF.

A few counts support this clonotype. The CDR3 coding sequence is TGTGCCAGCAGCTCCGTCCGTGGCGGGAACTACGAGCAGTACTTC. Translated, it gives CASSSVRGGNYEQYF. V and J are TRBV5-6 and TRBJ2-7, with D perhaps matching TRBD2 (6 bases). V was clipped by 3 bases and J by 3 bases, with 16 bases between them. Germline V gives CDR1 SGHDT, CDR2 YYEEEE. This CDR3 has 15 amino acids. Full variable domain (rest looked up from reference TRBV5-6 and TRBJ2-7): DAGVTQSPTHLIKTRGQQVTLRCSPKSGHDTVSWYQQALGQGPQFIFQYYEEEERQRGNFPDRFSGHQFPNYSSELNVNALLLGDSALYLCASSSVRGGNYEQYFGPGTRLTVT.